Listed below are T cell receptor beta chains from one sample, sequenced in a study of T cells in tuberculosis. The method was immunoSEQ multiplex PCR; TCRdb's version includes in-frame clones alone and lacks a portion of them. The sample has under 40,000 clones; roughly 86% are singletons. Sequencing used PBMCs, obtained at tuberculosis diagnosis. The source is an adult with tuberculosis. Each CDR3 is given with its conserved first and last residue. Fields, in order: V gene, J gene, D gene, CDR3 length, clone size, CDR3 protein, CDR3 DNA. The D gene is left open where the match is weak. For some rows the clone size is stated as once, few or many, or as a class when expanded; others skip it.

v_gene: TRBV6-1; j_gene: TRBJ1-2; d_gene: NA; len: 12; abundance: NA; CDR3aa: CASSPQHYGYTF; CDR3nt: TGTGCCAGCAGCCCACAGCACTATGGCTACACCTTC
v_gene: TRBV19; j_gene: TRBJ1-2; d_gene: TRBD1; len: 14; abundance: NA; CDR3aa: CASSIADRGYGYTF; CDR3nt: TGTGCCAGTAGTATAGCGGACAGGGGTTATGGCTACACCTTC
v_gene: TRBV19; j_gene: TRBJ2-5; d_gene: NA; len: 13; abundance: NA; CDR3aa: CASSIYPQETQYF; CDR3nt: TGTGCCAGTAGTATATATCCTCAAGAGACCCAGTACTTC
v_gene: TRBV19; j_gene: TRBJ1-5; d_gene: NA; len: 15; abundance: NA; CDR3aa: CASTFGGDSNQPQHF; CDR3nt: TGTGCCAGTACGTTTGGGGGGGATAGCAATCAGCCCCAGCATTTT
v_gene: TRBV18; j_gene: TRBJ2-3; d_gene: TRBD1; len: 16; abundance: few; CDR3aa: CASSTRTGGAGDTQYF; CDR3nt: TGTGCCAGCTCAACCCGGACAGGGGGCGCGGGGGATACGCAGTATTTT
v_gene: TRBV5-1; j_gene: TRBJ2-1; d_gene: TRBD1; len: 14; abundance: NA; CDR3aa: CASSKGTGGNEQFF; CDR3nt: TGCGCCAGCAGCAAGGGGACAGGGGGCAATGAGCAGTTCTTC
v_gene: TRBV11-2; j_gene: TRBJ2-4; d_gene: TRBD2; len: 15; abundance: NA; CDR3aa: CASSFLAGDKNIQYF; CDR3nt: TGTGCCAGCAGCTTTCTAGCGGGAGACAAAAACATTCAGTACTTC
v_gene: TRBV6-6; j_gene: TRBJ1-6; d_gene: NA; len: 15; abundance: NA; CDR3aa: CASSPDSSPLSPLHF; CDR3nt: TGTGCCAGCAGCCCTGACAGCTCGCCGCTATCACCCCTCCACTTT
v_gene: TRBV6-5; j_gene: TRBJ2-1; d_gene: TRBD2; len: 15; abundance: NA; CDR3aa: CASTPGRGGYNEQFF; CDR3nt: TGTGCCAGCACCCCAGGGCGGGGGGGCTACAATGAGCAGTTCTTC
v_gene: TRBV27; j_gene: TRBJ2-7; d_gene: NA; len: 14; abundance: NA; CDR3aa: CASSLLDTSGEQYF; CDR3nt: TGTGCCAGCAGTTTACTTGACACTTCAGGCGAGCAGTACTTC
v_gene: TRBV5-1; j_gene: TRBJ2-5; d_gene: TRBD1; len: 14; abundance: NA; CDR3aa: CASSPQGAGETQYF; CDR3nt: TGCGCCAGCAGCCCACAGGGGGCTGGGGAGACCCAGTACTTC
v_gene: TRBV25-1; j_gene: TRBJ2-6; d_gene: NA; len: 16; abundance: NA; CDR3aa: CASSERLFSGANVLTF; CDR3nt: TGTGCCAGCAGTGAAAGACTGTTCTCTGGGGCCAACGTCCTGACTTTC
v_gene: TRBV6-5; j_gene: TRBJ1-4; d_gene: TRBD1; len: 16; abundance: once; CDR3aa: CASSYSTGGTNEKLFF; CDR3nt: TGTGCCAGCAGTTACTCGACAGGGGGGACTAATGAAAAACTGTTTTTT
v_gene: TRBV2; j_gene: TRBJ1-5; d_gene: TRBD1; len: 18; abundance: NA; CDR3aa: CASSSGQGARMGNQPQHF; CDR3nt: TGTGCCAGCAGTTCCGGACAGGGGGCGAGGATGGGCAATCAGCCCCAGCATTTT
v_gene: TRBV30; j_gene: TRBJ2-1; d_gene: TRBD2; len: 14; abundance: NA; CDR3aa: CAWLTSGDHNEQFF; CDR3nt: TGTGCCTGGCTAACTAGCGGGGATCACAATGAGCAGTTCTTC
v_gene: TRBV27; j_gene: TRBJ2-3; d_gene: TRBD2; len: 16; abundance: NA; CDR3aa: CASRSSGRGWADTQYF; CDR3nt: TGTGCCAGCAGGAGTAGCGGGAGAGGGTGGGCAGATACGCAGTATTTT
v_gene: TRBV10-3; j_gene: TRBJ2-5; d_gene: TRBD2; len: 15; abundance: NA; CDR3aa: CAISPGGTGQETQYF; CDR3nt: TGTGCCATCAGTCCGGGAGGGACCGGCCAAGAGACCCAGTACTTC
v_gene: TRBV7-9; j_gene: TRBJ2-5; d_gene: NA; len: 12; abundance: NA; CDR3aa: CASSPIGETQYF; CDR3nt: TGTGCCAGCAGCCCTATCGGAGAGACCCAGTACTTC
v_gene: TRBV5-1; j_gene: TRBJ2-2; d_gene: TRBD1; len: 14; abundance: NA; CDR3aa: CASSSRQGVGELFF; CDR3nt: TGCGCCAGCAGCTCTAGACAGGGGGTCGGGGAGCTGTTTTTT
v_gene: TRBV19; j_gene: TRBJ2-1; d_gene: NA; len: 14; abundance: NA; CDR3aa: CASSIVAGGGEQFF; CDR3nt: TGTGCCAGTAGTATAGTGGCAGGGGGAGGCGAGCAGTTCTTC
v_gene: TRBV11-1; j_gene: TRBJ2-5; d_gene: TRBD2; len: 17; abundance: NA; CDR3aa: CASSQRASGASPGTQYF; CDR3nt: TGTGCCAGCAGCCAACGGGCTAGCGGGGCCTCCCCCGGGACCCAGTACTTC
v_gene: TRBV30; j_gene: TRBJ2-3; d_gene: NA; len: 14; abundance: NA; CDR3aa: CAWSVPQGRNTQYF; CDR3nt: TGTGCCTGGAGTGTACCCCAGGGGAGAAATACGCAGTATTTT
v_gene: TRBV2; j_gene: TRBJ2-7; d_gene: TRBD1; len: 13; abundance: NA; CDR3aa: CASVGTVSYEQYF; CDR3nt: TGTGCCAGCGTCGGGACAGTCTCCTACGAGCAGTACTTC
v_gene: TRBV5-1; j_gene: TRBJ2-3; d_gene: NA; len: 14; abundance: NA; CDR3aa: CASSDMMNTDTQYF; CDR3nt: TGCGCCAGCAGCGACATGATGAACACAGATACGCAGTATTTT
v_gene: TRBV15; j_gene: TRBJ2-7; d_gene: NA; len: 15; abundance: NA; CDR3aa: CATSRDRSGAYEQYF; CDR3nt: TGTGCCACCAGCAGAGATAGATCAGGGGCCTACGAGCAGTACTTC
v_gene: TRBV4-1; j_gene: TRBJ1-1; d_gene: NA; len: 15; abundance: NA; CDR3aa: CASSQGAGIGTEAFF; CDR3nt: TGCGCCAGCAGCCAAGGCGCGGGCATTGGCACTGAAGCTTTCTTT
v_gene: TRBV5-1; j_gene: TRBJ2-1; d_gene: TRBD2; len: 16; abundance: NA; CDR3aa: CASSLGLAGFGNEQFF; CDR3nt: TGCGCCAGCAGCTTGGGACTAGCGGGTTTTGGCAATGAGCAGTTCTTC
v_gene: TRBV19; j_gene: TRBJ2-5; d_gene: NA; len: 13; abundance: NA; CDR3aa: CASSSGLYETQYF; CDR3nt: TGTGCCAGTAGTAGCGGGCTCTATGAGACCCAGTACTTC
v_gene: TRBV6-4; j_gene: TRBJ2-7; d_gene: NA; len: 15; abundance: NA; CDR3aa: CASRMTGLKIYEQYF; CDR3nt: TGTGCCAGCAGGATGACAGGCCTCAAAATTTACGAGCAGTACTTC
v_gene: TRBV7-8; j_gene: TRBJ1-1; d_gene: TRBD1; len: 15; abundance: NA; CDR3aa: CASSLAQGQNTEAFF; CDR3nt: TGTGCCAGCAGCTTAGCACAGGGGCAGAACACTGAAGCTTTCTTT
v_gene: TRBV6-1; j_gene: TRBJ2-7; d_gene: NA; len: 15; abundance: NA; CDR3aa: CASSDGAPGIYEQYF; CDR3nt: TGTGCCAGCAGTGATGGGGCCCCAGGAATCTACGAGCAGTACTTC
v_gene: TRBV15; j_gene: TRBJ1-5; d_gene: NA; len: 14; abundance: once; CDR3aa: CATSRGHFNQPQHF; CDR3nt: TGTGCCACCAGCCGGGGACACTTTAATCAGCCCCAGCATTTT
v_gene: TRBV4-1; j_gene: TRBJ2-5; d_gene: TRBD2; len: 17; abundance: once; CDR3aa: CASSQESPLAGGETQYF; CDR3nt: TGCGCCAGCAGCCAGGAGAGCCCTCTAGCGGGGGGTGAGACCCAGTACTTC
v_gene: TRBV19; j_gene: TRBJ2-5; d_gene: TRBD2; len: 16; abundance: NA; CDR3aa: CASSIGLAGGQETQYF; CDR3nt: TGTGCCAGTAGTATTGGACTAGCGGGGGGCCAAGAGACCCAGTACTTC
v_gene: TRBV5-5; j_gene: TRBJ1-6; d_gene: NA; len: 13; abundance: once; CDR3aa: CASSLVEDSPLHF; CDR3nt: TGTGCCAGCAGCTTGGTGGAGGATTCACCCCTCCACTTT
v_gene: TRBV2; j_gene: TRBJ2-3; d_gene: NA; len: 16; abundance: once; CDR3aa: CASTPGGGPSTDTQYF; CDR3nt: TGTGCCAGCACCCCTGGGGGGGGGCCCAGCACAGATACGCAGTATTTT
v_gene: TRBV28; j_gene: TRBJ2-7; d_gene: NA; len: 13; abundance: NA; CDR3aa: CASFDRRSYEQYF; CDR3nt: TGTGCCAGTTTCGACAGGCGAAGCTACGAGCAGTACTTC
v_gene: TRBV10-3; j_gene: TRBJ2-1; d_gene: TRBD2; len: 14; abundance: NA; CDR3aa: CAISVGLAGDEQFF; CDR3nt: TGTGCCATCAGTGTGGGACTAGCGGGCGACGAGCAGTTCTTC
v_gene: TRBV30; j_gene: TRBJ2-5; d_gene: NA; len: 18; abundance: few; CDR3aa: CAFTNPLRGNAARETQYF; CDR3nt: TGTGCCTTTACTAACCCCCTAAGGGGAAACGCCGCTCGGGAGACCCAGTACTTC
v_gene: TRBV5-6; j_gene: TRBJ1-2; d_gene: NA; len: 14; abundance: NA; CDR3aa: CASSSGQPYYGYTF; CDR3nt: TGTGCCAGCAGCTCAGGACAGCCTTACTATGGCTACACCTTC
v_gene: TRBV14; j_gene: TRBJ2-7; d_gene: NA; len: 14; abundance: few; CDR3aa: CASSQIGQSYEQYF; CDR3nt: TGTGCCAGCAGCCAAATAGGACAGTCCTACGAGCAGTACTTC
v_gene: TRBV19; j_gene: TRBJ1-2; d_gene: TRBD1; len: 15; abundance: once; CDR3aa: CASSITGQAPYGYTF; CDR3nt: TGTGCCAGTAGTATTACGGGACAGGCCCCGTATGGCTACACCTTC
v_gene: TRBV7-2; j_gene: TRBJ2-3; d_gene: TRBD2; len: 15; abundance: NA; CDR3aa: CASSSPAGGLDTQYF; CDR3nt: TGTGCCAGCAGCTCCCCAGCGGGAGGCCTAGATACGCAGTATTTT
v_gene: TRBV28; j_gene: TRBJ1-5; d_gene: TRBD1; len: 16; abundance: NA; CDR3aa: CASSFQGGMGNQPQHF; CDR3nt: TGTGCCAGCAGTTTTCAGGGGGGCATGGGCAATCAGCCCCAGCATTTT
v_gene: TRBV15; j_gene: TRBJ2-1; d_gene: NA; len: 14; abundance: NA; CDR3aa: CATSRGAGGNEQFF; CDR3nt: TGTGCCACCAGCAGAGGGGCGGGTGGCAATGAGCAGTTCTTC
v_gene: TRBV30; j_gene: TRBJ1-3; d_gene: NA; len: 13; abundance: NA; CDR3aa: CAWSPGLGNTIYF; CDR3nt: TGTGCCTGGAGTCCGGGGTTAGGAAACACCATATATTTT